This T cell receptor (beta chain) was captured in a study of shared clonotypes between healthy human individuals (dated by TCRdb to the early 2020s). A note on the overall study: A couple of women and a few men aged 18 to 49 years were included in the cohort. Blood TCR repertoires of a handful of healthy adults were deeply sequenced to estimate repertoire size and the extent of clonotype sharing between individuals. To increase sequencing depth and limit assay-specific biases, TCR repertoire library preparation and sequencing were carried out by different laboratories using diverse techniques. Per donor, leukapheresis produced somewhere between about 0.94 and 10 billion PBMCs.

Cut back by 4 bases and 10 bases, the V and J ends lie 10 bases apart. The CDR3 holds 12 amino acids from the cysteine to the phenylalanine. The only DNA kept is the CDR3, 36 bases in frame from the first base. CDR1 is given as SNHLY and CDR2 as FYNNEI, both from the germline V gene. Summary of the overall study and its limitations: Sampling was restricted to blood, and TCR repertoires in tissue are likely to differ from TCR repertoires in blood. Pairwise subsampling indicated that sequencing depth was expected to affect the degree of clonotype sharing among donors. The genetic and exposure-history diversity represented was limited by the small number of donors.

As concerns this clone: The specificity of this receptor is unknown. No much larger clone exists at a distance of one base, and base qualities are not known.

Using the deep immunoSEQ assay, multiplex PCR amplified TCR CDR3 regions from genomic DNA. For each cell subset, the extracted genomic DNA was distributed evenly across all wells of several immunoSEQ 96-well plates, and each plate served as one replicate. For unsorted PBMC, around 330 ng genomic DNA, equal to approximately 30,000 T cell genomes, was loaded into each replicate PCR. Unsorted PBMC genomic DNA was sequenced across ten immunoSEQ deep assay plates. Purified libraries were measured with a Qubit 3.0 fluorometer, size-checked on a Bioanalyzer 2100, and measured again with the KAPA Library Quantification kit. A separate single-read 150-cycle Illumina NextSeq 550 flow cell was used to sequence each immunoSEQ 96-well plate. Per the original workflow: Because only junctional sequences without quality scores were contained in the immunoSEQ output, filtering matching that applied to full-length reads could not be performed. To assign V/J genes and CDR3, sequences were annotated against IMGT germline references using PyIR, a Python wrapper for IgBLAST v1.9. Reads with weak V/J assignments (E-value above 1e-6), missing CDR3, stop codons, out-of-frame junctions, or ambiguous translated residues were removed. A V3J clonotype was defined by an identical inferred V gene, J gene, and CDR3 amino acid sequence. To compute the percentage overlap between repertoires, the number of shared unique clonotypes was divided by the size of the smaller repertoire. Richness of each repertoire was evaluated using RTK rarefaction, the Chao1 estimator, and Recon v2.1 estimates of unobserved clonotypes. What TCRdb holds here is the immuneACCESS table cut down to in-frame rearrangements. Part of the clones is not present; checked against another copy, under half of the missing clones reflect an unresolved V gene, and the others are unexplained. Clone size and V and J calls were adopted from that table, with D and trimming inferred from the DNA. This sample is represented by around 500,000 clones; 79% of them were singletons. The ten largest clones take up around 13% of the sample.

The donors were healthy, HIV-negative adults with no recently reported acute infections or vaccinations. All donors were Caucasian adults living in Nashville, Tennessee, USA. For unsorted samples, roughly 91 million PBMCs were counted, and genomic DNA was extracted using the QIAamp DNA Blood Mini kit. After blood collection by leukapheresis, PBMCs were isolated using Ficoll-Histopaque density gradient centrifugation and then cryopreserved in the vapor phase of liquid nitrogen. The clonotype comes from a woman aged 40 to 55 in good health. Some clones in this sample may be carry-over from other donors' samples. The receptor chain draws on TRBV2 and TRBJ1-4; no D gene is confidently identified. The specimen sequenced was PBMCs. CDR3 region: CASSASRAKLFF. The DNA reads TGTGCCAGCAGTGCGTCGAGGGCAAAACTGTTTTTT.